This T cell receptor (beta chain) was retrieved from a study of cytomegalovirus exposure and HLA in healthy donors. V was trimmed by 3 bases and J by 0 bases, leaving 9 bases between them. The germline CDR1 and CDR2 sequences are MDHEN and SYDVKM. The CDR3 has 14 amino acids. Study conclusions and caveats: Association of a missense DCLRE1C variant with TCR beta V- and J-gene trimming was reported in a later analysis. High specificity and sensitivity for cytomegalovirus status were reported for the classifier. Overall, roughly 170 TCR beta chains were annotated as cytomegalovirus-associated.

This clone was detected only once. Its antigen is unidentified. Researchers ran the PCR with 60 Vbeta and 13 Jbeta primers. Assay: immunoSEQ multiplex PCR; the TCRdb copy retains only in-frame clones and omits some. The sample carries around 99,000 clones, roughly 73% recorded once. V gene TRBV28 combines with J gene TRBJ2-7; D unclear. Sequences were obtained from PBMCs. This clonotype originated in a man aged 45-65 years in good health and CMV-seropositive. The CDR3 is CASSLAESSYEQYF. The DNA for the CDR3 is TGTGCCAGCAGTTTGGCGGAAAGCTCCTACGAGCAGTACTTC.